This T cell receptor (beta chain) derives from a study of shared clonotypes between healthy human individuals. CDR1 and CDR2 (germline): MDHEN, SYDVKM. Trimming pared 1 base from V and 2 bases from J, leaving 9 bases between. The CDR3 runs 15 residues. The protocol was immunoSEQ multiplex PCR, while the TCRdb copy is restricted to in-frame clones and leaves out a portion. Of some 2,000,000 clones detected, approximately 95% appear once; the ten largest clones hold 0.13%. The chain combines TRBV28 with TRBJ2-1; D remains unclear. The sequence was collected from a man aged 18 to 29 in good health. Sequencing was carried out using naive CD4+ T cells sorted from blood. The subset denotes: CD45RA+ positively selected. CDR3 DNA: TGTGCCAGCAGTTTATTAGGACCTACCTACAATGAGCAGTTCTTC. Protein product: CASSLLGPTYNEQFF. The complete variable domain, with remaining parts taken from reference TRBV28 and TRBJ2-1, reads DVKVTQSSRYLVKRTGEKVFLECVQDMDHENMFWYRQDPGLGLRLIYFSYDVKMKEKGDIPEGYSVSREKKERFSLILESASTNQTSMYLCASSLLGPTYNEQFFGPGTRLTVL.